These 19 T cell receptor beta chains share one sample of origin, sequenced in a study of blood T cell repertoires in COVID-19. Using immunoSEQ multiplex PCR, the repertoire was profiled, and TCRdb retains in-frame clones only, with some absent. Among tens of thousands of clones, over 75% were seen once, and the ten largest hold around 5.5%. Sequenced input: peripheral blood. These receptors all come from a man at least 80 years old in a cohort sampled during active COVID-19.

A note on this clone: The junction and the germline gene differ at one end; a read error may be behind it. The chain uses TRBV7-2 and TRBJ2-1, with D tentatively TRBD2 (6 bases). CDR1 and CDR2 from the germline V gene are SGHTA and FQGNSA. The CDR3 loop spans 15 amino acids. CDR3: CASTPLTGTYNKQFF. The CDR3 DNA is TGTGCCAGCACCCCTCTAACCGGGACTTACAATAAGCAGTTCTTC.

The chain couples TRBV30 to TRBJ1-1; the D is unclear. This CDR3 has 14 amino acids. The germline V gene has CDR1 GTSNPN and CDR2 SVGIG (reference sequence). Trimming took 0 bases from V and 1 from J, leaving 9 bases between them. The DNA for the CDR3 is TGTGCCTGGAGTGTACACGAGGGGAACACTGAAGCTTTCTTT. This encodes CAWSVHEGNTEAFF.

The chain links TRBV5-1 to TRBJ2-4; TRBD1 is a possible D gene (5 bases). Germline V gene sequence: CDR1 SGHRS, CDR2 YFSETQ. The ends were cut back, 4 bases at V and 9 bases at J, with 14 bases in the middle. CDR3 length: 13 residues. The CDR3 DNA reads as TGCGCCAGCAGCACCGAAGGGGTCGGCATTCAGTACTTC. It is translated as CASSTEGVGIQYF. Drawing the rest from reference TRBV5-1 and TRBJ2-4, the complete variable domain is KAGVTQTPRYLIKTRGQQVTLSCSPISGHRSVSWYQQTPGQGLQFLFEYFSETQRNKGNFPGRFSGRQFSNSRSEMNVSTLELGDSALYLCASSTEGVGIQYFGAGTRLSVL.

Here the CDR3 DNA reads TGTGCCAGCAGCTGGGACCCTGGGGGCTTATACGAGCAGTACTTC. It encodes CASSWDPGGLYEQYF. The chain recombines TRBV5-5 with TRBJ2-7; tentatively, D is TRBD1 (6 bases). CDR3 length equals 15 residues. V lost 3 bases to trimming and J lost 4 bases, with 17 bases between them. Germline V lookup: CDR1 SGHKS, CDR2 YYEKEE (reference sequence).

By proportion, this clone is medium-sized. The chain has TRBV27 and TRBJ1-1; 7 bases align to TRBD1. The junction had 6 bases not matched to a gene; V was cut back by 3 bases and J by 8 bases. Per germline, CDR1 MNHEY and CDR2 SMNVEV (reference sequence). The length of the CDR3 is 13 residues. The CDR3 reads CASSFTGAGEAFF. The CDR3 nucleotides read TGTGCCAGCAGTTTTACAGGGGCGGGAGAAGCTTTCTTT.

This chain joins TRBV15 and TRBJ2-5; possible D gene TRBD1, 6 bases. The CDR3 sequence is 15 residues long. CDR1 and CDR2 from the germline V gene are LNHNV and YYDKDF (reference sequence). The ends were cut back, 3 bases at V and 5 bases at J, with 16 bases in the middle. CDR3 bases: TGTGCCACCAGCAGCAGCGGACAGTTTAGTGAGACCCAGTACTTC. This translates into CATSSSGQFSETQYF.

The chain combines TRBV4-3 with TRBJ1-2, with TRBD1 as a possible D gene (6 bases). The germline gives CDR1 LGHNA, CDR2 YSLEER. CDR3 length: 14 residues. Trimming removed 4 bases at V and 6 bases at J, with 15 bases between. CDR3 DNA: TGCGCCAGCAGCCGTAACGGACAGAACGATGGCTACACCTTC. This codes for CASSRNGQNDGYTF.

In this sample, this clone turned up a few times. The J gene is TRBJ1-2, the V gene TRBV7-8; D not resolved. The CDR3 totals 14 residues. Germline loops: CDR1 SGHVS, CDR2 FQNEAQ. V lost 1 base, J lost 8 bases, and 14 bases lay in between. CDR3 loop: CASSLGGPIGGYTF. CDR3 nucleotides: TGTGCCAGCAGCTTAGGTGGGCCAATTGGCGGCTACACCTTC.

V is TRBV27 and J is TRBJ1-4, with TRBD1 matching 7 bases. Germline assignment: CDR1 MNHEY and CDR2 SMNVEV (reference sequence). The CDR3 loop spans 16 amino acids. The V gene end was trimmed by 5 bases and the J gene end by 6 bases; junction bases not matched to a gene: 12. CDR3 in amino acids: CASSTNLQGSYEKLFF. The DNA of the CDR3 is TGTGCCAGCAGTACCAACCTACAGGGGTCCTATGAAAAACTGTTTTTT.

This sequence joins TRBV7-9 and TRBJ1-1, with D perhaps TRBD1 (6 bases). This CDR3 is 16 amino acids long. The ends were cut back, 0 bases at V and 0 bases at J, with 11 bases in the middle. The germline V gene has CDR1 SEHNR and CDR2 FQNEAQ (reference sequence). The CDR3 DNA reads as TGTGCCAGCAGCTTAGCCGGGACACTTATGAACACTGAAGCTTTCTTT. As protein: CASSLAGTLMNTEAFF. The full variable domain, its missing parts supplied by reference TRBV7-9 and TRBJ1-1, is DTGVSQNPRHKITKRGQNVTFRCDPISEHNRLYWYRQTLGQGPEFLTYFQNEAQLEKSRLLSDRFSAERPKGSFSTLEIQRTEQGDSAMYLCASSLAGTLMNTEAFFGQGTRLTVV.

This chain links TRBV11-2 with TRBJ2-1, with 11 bases lining up with TRBD2. Trimming took 0 bases from V and 7 from J; bases not matched to a gene: 14. This CDR3 comprises 19 residues. Germline lookup yields CDR1 SGHAT and CDR2 FQNNGV. The CDR3 region is CASSLDSGTSGSFRNEQFF. The CDR3 region has the DNA TGTGCCAGCAGCTTAGATTCGGGAACTAGCGGGAGTTTTAGGAATGAGCAGTTCTTC.

V usage is TRBV18 and J usage is TRBJ2-1; 15 bases agree with TRBD2. J lost 5 bases, V lost 9 bases, and 5 bases had no gene match. The CDR3 spans 15 residues. Germline assignment: CDR1 KGHSH and CDR2 LQKENI. CDR3 DNA: TGTGCCAGTTCCGGGACTAGCGGGAGGAACAATGAGCAGTTCTTC. It encodes CASSGTSGRNNEQFF.

V and J are TRBV11-2 and TRBJ2-7; 8 bases match TRBD2. Germline V gives CDR1 SGHAT, CDR2 FQNNGV. CDR3 size: 15 residues. V shed 5 bases and J 0 bases; nucleotides not matched to a gene: 6. The CDR3 is CASSPRAGDSYEQYF. The CDR3 nucleotides read TGTGCCAGCAGCCCTAGAGCGGGGGACTCCTACGAGCAGTACTTC. The entire variable domain, with the rest obtained from reference TRBV11-2 and TRBJ2-7, is as follows: EAGVAQSPRYKIIEKRQSVAFWCNPISGHATLYWYQQILGQGPKLLIQFQNNGVVDDSQLPKDRFSAERLKGVDSTLKIQPAKLEDSAVYLCASSPRAGDSYEQYFGPGTRLTVT.

The V call is TRBV11-2, the J call TRBJ2-1, with 8 positions matching TRBD1. The junction had 6 bases not matched to a gene; V was cut back by 8 bases and J by 0 bases. This CDR3 comprises 15 residues. CDR1 SGHAT and CDR2 FQNNGV come from the germline V gene. The CDR3 sequence is CASGPTGDSYNEQFF. DNA for the CDR3: TGTGCCAGCGGCCCGACAGGGGACTCCTACAATGAGCAGTTCTTC.

The chain has TRBV27 and TRBJ1-5; 8 bases line up with TRBD1. The CDR3 length is 15 residues. The trim removed 2 bases at V and 4 bases at J, leaving 4 bases unmatched. Germline-derived CDR1 and CDR2 are MNHEY and SMNVEV (reference sequence). In nucleotides, the CDR3 is TGTGCCAGCAGTTTAGAGACAGGGGATAATCAGCCCCAGCATTTT. This encodes CASSLETGDNQPQHF.

The J gene is TRBJ2-5, the V gene TRBV6-2 or TRBV6-3; tentatively, D is TRBD2 (6 bases). V was cut by 1 base and J by 5 bases, with 20 bases left in between. The CDR3 has 17 residues. Germline CDR1 reads MNHEY; CDR2 reads SVGEGT. This CDR3 reads CASSYWIAGTSKETQYF. CDR3 DNA sequence: TGTGCCAGCAGTTACTGGATAGCCGGGACTTCTAAGGAGACCCAGTACTTC.

The chain joins TRBV2 to TRBJ1-4; TRBD1 matches 8 bases. The CDR3 has 15 amino acids. The V segment lost 5 bases and the J segment 3 bases; nucleotides outside the gene matches: 5. CDR1 and CDR2 from the germline V gene are SNHLY and FYNNEI. The CDR3 is CASSRQGLSNEKLFF. For the CDR3, the DNA is TGTGCCAGCAGTAGACAGGGGTTATCTAATGAAAAACTGTTTTTT.

The chain links TRBV6-5 to TRBJ1-6, with D perhaps matching TRBD1 (6 bases). CDR3 length equals 12 residues. Germline values: CDR1 MNHEY, CDR2 SVGAGI. V dropped 6 bases and J dropped 9 bases, with 9 bases sitting between them. CDR3 bases: TGTGCCAGCAGACCACAGGGTTCACCCCTCCACTTT. Its protein is CASRPQGSPLHF.

The J gene is TRBJ2-3, the V gene TRBV15, with 15 bases identical to TRBD2. This CDR3 spans 18 amino acids. V shed 3 bases, J shed 3 bases, and the junction held 7 bases outside the gene matches. Germline V gene lookup returns CDR1 LNHNV and CDR2 YYDKDF (reference sequence). CDR3 DNA sequence: TGTGCCACCAGCAGGGCCGGACTAGCGGGAGGGGGAACAGATACGCAGTATTTT. Encoded protein: CATSRAGLAGGGTDTQYF. Full variable domain (outside the CDR3, taken from reference TRBV15 and TRBJ2-3): DAMVIQNPRYQVTQFGKPVTLSCSQTLNHNVMYWYQQKSSQAPKLLFHYYDKDFNNEADTPDNFQSRRPNTSFCFLDIRSPGLGDTAMYLCATSRAGLAGGGTDTQYFGPGTRLTVL.